These T cell receptor beta chains were read from a single sample in a study of T cells in Graves' hyperthyroidism and ophthalmopathy. TCRdb re-derived calls from the multiplex PCR reads in MiXCR, one entry per CDR3 protein. The table records hundreds of thousands of distinct CDR3 sequences, roughly 14% of them present only once. The sequencing sample was made of blood. Receptor source: a woman aged 18-29 years with Graves' hyperthyroidism that later progressed to Graves' ophthalmopathy. CDR3s include the opening cysteine and the closing phenylalanine or tryptophan.

>TRBV20-1
CSARKPGQGVGGELFF
>TRBV20-1
CSAHAQTSGNTDTQYF
>TRBV28
CASSFNGLNTEAFF
>TRBV19
CASSWSTGVNQPQHF
>TRBV20-1
CSARWVAEETQYF
>TRBV29-1
CSVPQGAYNEQFF
>TRBV4-1
CASSQDSEPIDYEQYF
>TRBV2
CASSGYGASYNEQFF
>TRBV29-1
CSARTSGSLLYGIHEQFF
>TRBV27
CASSLSSGSYEQYF
>TRBV30
CAWSLGGVSYEQYF
>TRBV6-1
CASASYSNQPQHF
>TRBV28
CASRVGPSYEQYF
>TRBV12-3/TRBV12-4
CASSFVVDTYEQYF
>TRBV29-1
CSVNRGLRDTEAFF
>TRBV12-3/TRBV12-4
CASTPSYRGHNGYTF
>TRBV30
CAWRGTGAYEQYF
>TRBV12-3/TRBV12-4
CASSFRGLAGSYNEQFF